This T cell receptor beta chain was documented in a study of shared clonotypes between healthy human individuals (dated by TCRdb to 2020 to 2022). The study in broad terms: The cohort included a few men and two women between 18 and 49 years of age. Per donor, three plates each were used for CD4 naive and CD4 memory, two for CD8 naive, and one for CD8 memory. Blood TCR repertoires of a handful of healthy adults were deeply sequenced to estimate repertoire size and the extent of clonotype sharing between individuals. To increase sequencing depth and limit assay-specific biases, different laboratories used diverse techniques to prepare libraries and sequence TCR repertoires. Between about 0.8 and 9.5 billion PBMCs per donor were obtained by leukapheresis.

Overall study outcomes, separate from this receptor: Naive subsets generally had larger estimated clonotype richness than memory subsets. Because the study included a small number of donors, the genetic and exposure-history diversity represented was limited. Compared with non-shared clonotypes, clonotypes shared by all four sorted-subset donors had higher generation probabilities. Even with the large sequencing depth, rarefaction of the sorted-subset datasets indicated that sequencing was incomplete. Sharing across a few donors was observed for 4.5% to 6.5% of naive CD4, over 3% of naive CD8, over 2% of memory CD4, and approximately 0.41% of memory CD8 clonotypes. Only blood was sampled, and tissue TCR repertoires likely differ from those in blood. Pairwise subsampling indicated that sequencing depth was expected to affect the degree of clonotype sharing among donors.

Using the deep immunoSEQ assay, TCR CDR3 regions were amplified from genomic DNA by multiplex PCR. Extracted genomic DNA from each cell subset was distributed evenly across all wells of several immunoSEQ 96-well plates, and each plate was treated as a replicate. For sorted subsets, each replicate PCR was loaded with around 200 ng genomic DNA, equivalent to 30,000 or so T cell genomes. Purified libraries were quantified with a Qubit 3.0 fluorometer, sized on a Bioanalyzer 2100, and re-quantified with the KAPA Library Quantification kit. A separate single-read 150-cycle Illumina NextSeq 550 flow cell was used to sequence each immunoSEQ 96-well plate. Per the authors' processing: Because only junctional sequences without quality scores were contained in the immunoSEQ output, filtering matching that applied to full-length reads could not be performed. To assign V/J genes and CDR3, sequences were annotated using PyIR, a Python wrapper for IgBLAST v1.9, with IMGT germline references. Reads were filtered out if the reads had weak V/J assignments (E-value above 1e-6), no CDR3, stop codons, out-of-frame junctions, or ambiguous translated residues. V3J clonotypes were defined as sequences sharing an identical inferred V gene, J gene, and CDR3 amino acid sequence. To compute the percentage overlap between repertoires, the number of shared unique clonotypes was divided by the size of the smaller repertoire. Repertoire richness was assessed with RTK rarefaction, the Chao1 estimator, and Recon v2.1 estimates of unobserved clonotypes. For all TCRbeta clonotypes obtained by the gDNA method from four donors, generation probabilities were computed with OLGA. The immuneACCESS repertoire file appears here via TCRdb, limited to in-frame rearrangements. These files lack a portion of the clones; in checked studies, under half of the deficit traces to unresolved V genes, and the cause of the others is not known. V and J calls and clone size are copied from that table; D and trimming were computed from the DNA. For this sample there are some 1 million clones; roughly 70% appear just once. About 1.5% of the sample comes from the top ten.

For CDR1 and CDR2, the germline V gene (reference sequence) lists SEHNR and FQNEAQ. V is shortened by 5 bases, J by 0 bases, and the region joining them spans 13 bases. The CDR3 measures 15 amino acids from cysteine to phenylalanine. The only DNA kept is the CDR3, 45 bases in frame from the first base. Healthy HIV-negative adults with no recently reported acute infections or vaccinations were included as donors. Every donor was a Caucasian adult residing in Nashville, Tennessee, USA. CD4+ T cells were enriched through magnetic negative selection, after which naive cells were positively selected on CD45RA and the remaining negative fraction served as the memory subset. Blood was collected by leukapheresis, and PBMCs were isolated by Ficoll-Histopaque density gradient centrifugation and then cryopreserved in liquid nitrogen vapor phase. Analytical flow cytometry was used to check the purity and quantity of every magnetically sorted T cell population. Genomic DNA was isolated from every sorted fraction and measured by UV absorbance on a Nanodrop 2000c.

Note on this clone: Its antigen is still unknown. The record has no base qualities; no much larger clone is one base away.

The source material was memory CD4+ T cells sorted from blood. Explained via the paper, the cell subset or site label denotes: CD45RA-negative fraction. The sequence links TRBV7-9 to TRBJ1-1; the D gene identity is not certain. The clonotype originates from a man younger than 30 in good health. The DNA reads TGTGCCAGCAGCCCAACGACAAGCATGAACACTGAAGCTTTCTTT. It translates to CASSPTTSMNTEAFF.